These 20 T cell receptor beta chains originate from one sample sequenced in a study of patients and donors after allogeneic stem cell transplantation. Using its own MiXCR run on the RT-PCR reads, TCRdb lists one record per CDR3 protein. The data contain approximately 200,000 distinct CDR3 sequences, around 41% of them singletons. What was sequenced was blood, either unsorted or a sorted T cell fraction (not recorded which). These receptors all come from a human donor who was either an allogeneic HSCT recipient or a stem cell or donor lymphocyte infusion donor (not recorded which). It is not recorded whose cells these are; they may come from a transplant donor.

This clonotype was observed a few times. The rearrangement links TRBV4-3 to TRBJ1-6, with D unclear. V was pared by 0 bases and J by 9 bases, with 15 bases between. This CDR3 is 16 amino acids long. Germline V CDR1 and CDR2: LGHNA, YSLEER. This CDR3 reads CASSQDGYEGLSPLHF. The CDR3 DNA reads TGCGCCAGCAGCCAAGACGGATACGAAGGGCTTTCACCCCTCCACTTT.

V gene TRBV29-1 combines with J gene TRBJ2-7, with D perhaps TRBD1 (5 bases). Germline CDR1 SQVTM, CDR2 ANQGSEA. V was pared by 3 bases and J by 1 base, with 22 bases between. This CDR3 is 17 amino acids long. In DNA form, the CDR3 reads TGCAGCGTTGATCGTTGTTCCAGGGCCCTACGATCCTACGAGCAGTACTTC. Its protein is CSVDRCSRALRSYEQYF.

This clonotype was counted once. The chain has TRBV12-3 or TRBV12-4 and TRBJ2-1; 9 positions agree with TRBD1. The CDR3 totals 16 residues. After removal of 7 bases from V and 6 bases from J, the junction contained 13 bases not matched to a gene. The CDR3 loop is CASTDEGQGKFNEQFF. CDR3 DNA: TGTGCCAGCACTGACGAGGGACAGGGTAAATTCAATGAGCAGTTCTTC.

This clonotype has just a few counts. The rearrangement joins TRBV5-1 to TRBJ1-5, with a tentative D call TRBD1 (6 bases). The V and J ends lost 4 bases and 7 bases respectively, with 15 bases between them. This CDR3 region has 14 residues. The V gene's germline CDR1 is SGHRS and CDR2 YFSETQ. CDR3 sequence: CASSLRTVWQPQHF. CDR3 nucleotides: TGCGCCAGCAGCCTCCGGACAGTCTGGCAGCCCCAGCATTTT.

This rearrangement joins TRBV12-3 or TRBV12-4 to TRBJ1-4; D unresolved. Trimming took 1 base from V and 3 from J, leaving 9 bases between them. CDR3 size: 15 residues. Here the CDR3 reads CASSLGAPSNEKLFF. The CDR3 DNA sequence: TGTGCCAGCAGTTTAGGAGCTCCCTCTAATGAAAAACTGTTTTTT.

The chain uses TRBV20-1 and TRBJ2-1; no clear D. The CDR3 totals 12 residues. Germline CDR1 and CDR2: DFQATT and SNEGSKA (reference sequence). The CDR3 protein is CAHLNRYNEQFF. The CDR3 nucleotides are TGCGCACATTTAAACCGGTACAATGAGCAGTTCTTC.

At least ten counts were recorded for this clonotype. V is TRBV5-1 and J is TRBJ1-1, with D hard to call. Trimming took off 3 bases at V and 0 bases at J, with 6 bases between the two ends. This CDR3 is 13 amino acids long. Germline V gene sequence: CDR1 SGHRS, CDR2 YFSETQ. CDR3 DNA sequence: TGCGCCAGCAGCTCGACACTGAACACTGAAGCTTTCTTT. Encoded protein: CASSSTLNTEAFF.

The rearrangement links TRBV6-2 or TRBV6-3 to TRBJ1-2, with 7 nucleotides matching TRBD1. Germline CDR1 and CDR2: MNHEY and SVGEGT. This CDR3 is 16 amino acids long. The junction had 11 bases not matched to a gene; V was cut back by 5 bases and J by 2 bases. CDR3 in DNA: TGTGCCAGCAGTCTTCGACTGACAGGGAACAACTATGGCTACACCTTC. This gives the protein CASSLRLTGNNYGYTF.

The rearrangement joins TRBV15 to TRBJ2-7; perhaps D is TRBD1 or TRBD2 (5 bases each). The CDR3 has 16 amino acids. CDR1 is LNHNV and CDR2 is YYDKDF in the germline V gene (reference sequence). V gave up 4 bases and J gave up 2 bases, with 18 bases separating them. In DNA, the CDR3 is TGTGCCACCAGCACGGATGGGGACGCACGGGCCTACGAGCAGTACTTC. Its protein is CATSTDGDARAYEQYF. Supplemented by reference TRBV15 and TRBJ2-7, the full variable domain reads DAMVIQNPRYQVTQFGKPVTLSCSQTLNHNVMYWYQQKSSQAPKLLFHYYDKDFNNEADTPDNFQSRRPNTSFCFLDIRSPGLGDTAMYLCATSTDGDARAYEQYFGPGTRLTVT.

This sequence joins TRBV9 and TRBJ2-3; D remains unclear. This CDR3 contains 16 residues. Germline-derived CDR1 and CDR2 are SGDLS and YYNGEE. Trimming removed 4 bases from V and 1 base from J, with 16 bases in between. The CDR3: CASSPKNTPGTDTQYF. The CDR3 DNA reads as TGTGCCAGCAGCCCTAAGAATACCCCAGGCACAGATACGCAGTATTTT.

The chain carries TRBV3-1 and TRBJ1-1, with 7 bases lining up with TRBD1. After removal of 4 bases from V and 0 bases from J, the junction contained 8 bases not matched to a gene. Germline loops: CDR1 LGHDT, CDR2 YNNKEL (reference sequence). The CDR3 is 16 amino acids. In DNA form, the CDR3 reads TGTGCCAGCAGCCCACCCAGGACAGGCCTGAACACTGAAGCTTTCTTT. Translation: CASSPPRTGLNTEAFF.

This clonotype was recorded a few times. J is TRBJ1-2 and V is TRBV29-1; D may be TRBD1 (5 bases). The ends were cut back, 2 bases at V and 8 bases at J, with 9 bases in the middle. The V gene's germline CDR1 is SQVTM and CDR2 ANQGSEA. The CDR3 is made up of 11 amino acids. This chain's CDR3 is CSVEIRGGYTF. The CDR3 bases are TGCAGCGTTGAAATTAGGGGAGGCTACACCTTC.

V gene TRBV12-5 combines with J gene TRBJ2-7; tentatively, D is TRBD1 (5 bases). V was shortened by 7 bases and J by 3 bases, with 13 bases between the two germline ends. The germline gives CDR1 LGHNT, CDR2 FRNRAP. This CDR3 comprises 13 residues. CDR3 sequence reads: CASAFDSNYEQYF. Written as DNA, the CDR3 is TGTGCTAGTGCCTTTGACAGTAACTACGAGCAGTACTTC.

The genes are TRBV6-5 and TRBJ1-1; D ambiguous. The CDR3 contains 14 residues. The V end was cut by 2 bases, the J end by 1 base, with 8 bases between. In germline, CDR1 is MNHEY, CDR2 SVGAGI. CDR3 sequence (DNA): TGTGCCAGCAGTTACATAACGGGGAACACTGAAGCTTTCTTT. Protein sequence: CASSYITGNTEAFF.

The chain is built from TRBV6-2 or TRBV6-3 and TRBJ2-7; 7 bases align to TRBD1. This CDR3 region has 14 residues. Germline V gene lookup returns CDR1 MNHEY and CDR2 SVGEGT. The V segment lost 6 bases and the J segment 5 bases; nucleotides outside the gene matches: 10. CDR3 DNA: TGTGCCAGCAGAGACTCCGGGACAGCGAACGAGCAGTACTTC. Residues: CASRDSGTANEQYF.

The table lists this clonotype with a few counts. The CDR3 DNA is TGTGCCAGCAGCTCTAGGACAGGGACGAACACTGAAGCTTTCTTT. Translating gives CASSSRTGTNTEAFF. This chain links TRBV9 with TRBJ1-1; 8 bases align to TRBD1. The CDR3 contains 15 residues. V gave up 4 bases and J gave up 1 base; unmatched junction bases: 6. Germline values: CDR1 SGDLS, CDR2 YYNGEE.

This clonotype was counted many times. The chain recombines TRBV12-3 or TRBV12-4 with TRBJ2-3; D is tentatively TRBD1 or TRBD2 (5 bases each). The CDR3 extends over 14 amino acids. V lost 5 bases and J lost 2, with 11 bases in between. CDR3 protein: CASSRSGHTDTQYF. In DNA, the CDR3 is TGTGCCAGCAGTCGGTCGGGGCACACAGATACGCAGTATTTT.

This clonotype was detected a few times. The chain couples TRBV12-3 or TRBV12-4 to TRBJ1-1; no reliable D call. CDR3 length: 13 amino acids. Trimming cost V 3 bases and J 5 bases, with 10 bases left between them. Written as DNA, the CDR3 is TGTGCCAGCAGTTTTAAAAGCGAGACTGAAGCTTTCTTT. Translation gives CASSFKSETEAFF.

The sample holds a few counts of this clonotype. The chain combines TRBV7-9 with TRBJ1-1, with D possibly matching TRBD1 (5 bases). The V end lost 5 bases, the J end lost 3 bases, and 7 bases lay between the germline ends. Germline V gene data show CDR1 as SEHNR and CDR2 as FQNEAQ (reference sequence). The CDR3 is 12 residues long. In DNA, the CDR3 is TGTGCCAGCAGCGACAGAGACACTGAAGCTTTCTTT. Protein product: CASSDRDTEAFF.

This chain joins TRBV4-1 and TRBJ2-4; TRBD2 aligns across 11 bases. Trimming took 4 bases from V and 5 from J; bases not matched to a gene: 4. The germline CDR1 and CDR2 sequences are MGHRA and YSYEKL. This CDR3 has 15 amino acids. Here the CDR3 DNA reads TGCGCCAGCAGCCGCTTAGCGGGAGGGCAAAACATTCAGTACTTC. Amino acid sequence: CASSRLAGGQNIQYF.